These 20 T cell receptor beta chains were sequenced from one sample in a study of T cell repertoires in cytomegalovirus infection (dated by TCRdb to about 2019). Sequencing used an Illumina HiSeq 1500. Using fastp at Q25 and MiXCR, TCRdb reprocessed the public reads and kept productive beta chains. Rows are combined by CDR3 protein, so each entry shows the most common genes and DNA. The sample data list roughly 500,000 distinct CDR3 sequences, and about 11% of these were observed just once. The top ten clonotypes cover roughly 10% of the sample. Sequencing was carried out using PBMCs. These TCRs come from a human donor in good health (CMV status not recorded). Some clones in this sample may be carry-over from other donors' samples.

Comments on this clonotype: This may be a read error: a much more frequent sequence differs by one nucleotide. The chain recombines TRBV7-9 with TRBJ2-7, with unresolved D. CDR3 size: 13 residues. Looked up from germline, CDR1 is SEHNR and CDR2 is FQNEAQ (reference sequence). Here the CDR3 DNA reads TGTACCACGACTGGGGAAGGTCTCTACGAGCAGTACTTC. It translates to CTTTGEGLYEQYF.

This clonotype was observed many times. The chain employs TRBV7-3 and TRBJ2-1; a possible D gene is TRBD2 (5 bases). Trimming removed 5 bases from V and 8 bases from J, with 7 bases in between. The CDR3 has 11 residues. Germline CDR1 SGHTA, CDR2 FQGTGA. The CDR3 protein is CASSRGDEQFF. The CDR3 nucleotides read TGTGCCAGCAGCCGGGGAGATGAGCAGTTCTTC.

The CDR3 nucleotides read TGTGCCAGCAGCCAAGGACCTCCCTATGGCTACACCTTC. It translates to CASSQGPPYGYTF. This chain uses TRBV4-2 with TRBJ1-2, with D unresolved. The V and J ends lost 1 base and 4 bases respectively, with 7 bases between them. Germline V CDR1 and CDR2: LGHNA, YNFKEQ. This CDR3 contains 13 residues.

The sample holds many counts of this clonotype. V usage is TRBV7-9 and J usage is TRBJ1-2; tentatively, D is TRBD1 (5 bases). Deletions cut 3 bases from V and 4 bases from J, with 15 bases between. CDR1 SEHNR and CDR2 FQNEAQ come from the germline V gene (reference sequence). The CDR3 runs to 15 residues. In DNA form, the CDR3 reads TGTGCCAGCAGCTTGGAGGGGCAGGTTGCCTATGGCTACACCTTC. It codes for CASSLEGQVAYGYTF.

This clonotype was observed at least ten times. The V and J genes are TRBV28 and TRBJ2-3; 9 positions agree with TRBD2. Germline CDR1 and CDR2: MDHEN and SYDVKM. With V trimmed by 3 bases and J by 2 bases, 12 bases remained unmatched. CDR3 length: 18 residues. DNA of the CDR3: TGTGCCAGCAGTTTTTGGCGGGAGGGCCGTTTGGACACAGATACGCAGTATTTT. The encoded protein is CASSFWREGRLDTDTQYF. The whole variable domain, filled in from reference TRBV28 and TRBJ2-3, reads DVKVTQSSRYLVKRTGEKVFLECVQDMDHENMFWYRQDPGLGLRLIYFSYDVKMKEKGDIPEGYSVSREKKERFSLILESASTNQTSMYLCASSFWREGRLDTDTQYFGPGTRLTVL.

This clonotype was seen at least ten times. In nucleotides, the CDR3 is TGTGCCAGCACCTTGGACAGGGCCGGAGGTGGCTACACCTTC. The encoded protein is CASTLDRAGGGYTF. The gene calls are TRBV6-5 and TRBJ1-2; 8 bases are a match to TRBD1. Unmatched junction bases numbered 11, after V lost 7 bases and J lost 7 bases. Germline CDR1 and CDR2: MNHEY and SVGAGI. The CDR3 is 14 amino acids.

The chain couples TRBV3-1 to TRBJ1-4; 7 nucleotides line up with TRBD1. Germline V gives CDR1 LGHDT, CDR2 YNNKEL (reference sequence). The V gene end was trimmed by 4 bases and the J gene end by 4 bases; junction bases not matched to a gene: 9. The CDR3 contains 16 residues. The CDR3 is CASSPDRELGNEKLFF. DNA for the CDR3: TGTGCCAGCAGCCCCGACAGGGAACTCGGTAATGAAAAACTGTTTTTT.

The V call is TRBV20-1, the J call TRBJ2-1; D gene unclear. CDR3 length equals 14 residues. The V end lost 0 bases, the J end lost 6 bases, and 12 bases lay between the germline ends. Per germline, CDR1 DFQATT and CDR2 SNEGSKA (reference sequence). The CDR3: CSARDPLSINEQFF. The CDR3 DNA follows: TGCAGTGCTAGAGATCCCCTCTCTATCAATGAGCAGTTCTTC.

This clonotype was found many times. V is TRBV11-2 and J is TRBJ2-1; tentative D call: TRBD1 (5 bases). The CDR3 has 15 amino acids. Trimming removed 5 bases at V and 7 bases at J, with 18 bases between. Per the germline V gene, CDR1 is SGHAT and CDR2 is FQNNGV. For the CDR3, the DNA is TGTGCCAGCAGCACAAGGGTCACCCAGGGAAATGAGCAGTTCTTC. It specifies CASSTRVTQGNEQFF.

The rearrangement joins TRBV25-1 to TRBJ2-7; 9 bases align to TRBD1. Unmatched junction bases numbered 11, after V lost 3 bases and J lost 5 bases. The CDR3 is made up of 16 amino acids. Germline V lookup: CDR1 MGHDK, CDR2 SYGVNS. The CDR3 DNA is TGTGCCAGCAGTGAGTTGACAGGGGGACATAGCAACGAGCAGTACTTC. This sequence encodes CASSELTGGHSNEQYF.

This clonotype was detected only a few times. The CDR3, as DNA: TGTGCCAGCAGCTCGCCCGGGACAGTGGAAGCTTTCTTT. This sequence encodes CASSSPGTVEAFF. The chain joins TRBV28 to TRBJ1-1; 7 bases match TRBD1. The CDR3 consists of 13 residues. V shed 6 bases, J shed 8 bases, and the junction held 9 bases outside the gene matches. Looked up from germline, CDR1 is MDHEN and CDR2 is SYDVKM.

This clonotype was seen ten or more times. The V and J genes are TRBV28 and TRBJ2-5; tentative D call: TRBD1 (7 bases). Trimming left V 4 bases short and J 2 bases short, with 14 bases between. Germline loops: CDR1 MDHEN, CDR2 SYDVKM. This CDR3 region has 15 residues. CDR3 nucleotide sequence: TGTGCCAGCAGTTCCCCTCAGGGGGGTCAAGAGACCCAGTACTTC. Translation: CASSSPQGGQETQYF.

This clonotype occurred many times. This CDR3 is CASSPLPGTGLNEKLFF. The CDR3 region has the DNA TGTGCCAGCAGCCCGTTACCTGGGACAGGTTTGAATGAAAAACTGTTTTTT. The rearrangement joins TRBV7-9 to TRBJ1-4, with 8 bases matching TRBD1. With V trimmed by 5 bases and J by 5 bases, 13 bases remained unmatched. The CDR3 runs 17 residues. The V gene's germline CDR1 is SEHNR and CDR2 FQNEAQ (reference sequence).

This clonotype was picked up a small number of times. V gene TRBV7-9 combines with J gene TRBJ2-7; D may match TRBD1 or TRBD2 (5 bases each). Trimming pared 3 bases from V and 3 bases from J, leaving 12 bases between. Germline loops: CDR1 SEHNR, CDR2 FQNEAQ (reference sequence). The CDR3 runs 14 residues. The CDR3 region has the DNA TGTGCCAGCAGCTTTTCGGGGCCTCTCTACGAGCAGTACTTC. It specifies CASSFSGPLYEQYF. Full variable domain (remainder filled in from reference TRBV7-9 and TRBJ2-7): DTGVSQNPRHKITKRGQNVTFRCDPISEHNRLYWYRQTLGQGPEFLTYFQNEAQLEKSRLLSDRFSAERPKGSFSTLEIQRTEQGDSAMYLCASSFSGPLYEQYFGPGTRLTVT.

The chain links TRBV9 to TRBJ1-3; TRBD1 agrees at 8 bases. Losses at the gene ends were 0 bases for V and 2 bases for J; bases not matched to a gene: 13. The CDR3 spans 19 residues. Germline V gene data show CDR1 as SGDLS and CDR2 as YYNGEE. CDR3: CASSVGRTEDRVPGNTIYF. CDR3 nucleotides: TGTGCCAGCAGCGTAGGGCGAACGGAGGACAGGGTGCCTGGAAACACCATATATTTT.

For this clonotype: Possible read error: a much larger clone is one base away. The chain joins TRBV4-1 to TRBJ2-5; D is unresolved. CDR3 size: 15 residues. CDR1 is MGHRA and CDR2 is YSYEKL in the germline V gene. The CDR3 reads CVSSQVASSQETQYF. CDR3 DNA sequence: TGCGTCAGCAGCCAAGTAGCCAGTTCACAAGAGACCCAGTACTTC.

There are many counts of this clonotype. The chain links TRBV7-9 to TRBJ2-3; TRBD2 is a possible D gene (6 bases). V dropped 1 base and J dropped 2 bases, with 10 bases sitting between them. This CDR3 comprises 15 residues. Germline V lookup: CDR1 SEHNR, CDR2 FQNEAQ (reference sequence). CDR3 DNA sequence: TGTGCCAGCAGCTTAGGCGGGGCGGTCACAGATACGCAGTATTTT. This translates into CASSLGGAVTDTQYF. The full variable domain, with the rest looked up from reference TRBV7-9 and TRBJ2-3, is DTGVSQNPRHKITKRGQNVTFRCDPISEHNRLYWYRQTLGQGPEFLTYFQNEAQLEKSRLLSDRFSAERPKGSFSTLEIQRTEQGDSAMYLCASSLGGAVTDTQYFGPGTRLTVL.

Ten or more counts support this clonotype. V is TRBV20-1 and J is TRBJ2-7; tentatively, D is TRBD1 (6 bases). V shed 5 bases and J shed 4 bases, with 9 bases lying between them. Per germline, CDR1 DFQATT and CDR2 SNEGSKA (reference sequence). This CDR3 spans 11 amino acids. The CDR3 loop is CSAPRGYEQYF. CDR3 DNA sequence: TGCAGTGCTCCGAGGGGGTACGAGCAGTACTTC.

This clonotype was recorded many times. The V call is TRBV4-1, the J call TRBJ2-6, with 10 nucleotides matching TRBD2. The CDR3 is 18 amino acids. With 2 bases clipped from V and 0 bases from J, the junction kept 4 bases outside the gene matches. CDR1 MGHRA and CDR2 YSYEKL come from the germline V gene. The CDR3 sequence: CASSQPLAGVSGANVLTF. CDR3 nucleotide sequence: TGCGCCAGCAGCCAACCTCTAGCGGGAGTCTCTGGGGCCAACGTCCTGACTTTC.

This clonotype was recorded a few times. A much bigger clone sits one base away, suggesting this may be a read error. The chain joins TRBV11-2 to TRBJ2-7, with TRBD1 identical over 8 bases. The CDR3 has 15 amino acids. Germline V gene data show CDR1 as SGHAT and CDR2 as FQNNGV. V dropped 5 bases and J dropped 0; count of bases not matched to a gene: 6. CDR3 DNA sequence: TGTGCCAGCAGCGCCTGGACAGGGAGCTCCTACGAGCAGTACTTC. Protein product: CASSAWTGSSYEQYF.